This T cell receptor (beta chain) comes out of a study of blood T cell repertoires in COVID-19. Overall study: Material from acute and convalescent COVID-19 was sourced from the United States, Italy and Spain. The cDNA or gDNA used as material had been derived from T cells, B-cell-depleted T cells, or PBMCs.

The V end was cut by 1 base, the J end by 10 bases, with 6 bases between. The germline V gene encodes CDR1 SGHTS and CDR2 YDEGEE. This CDR3 contains 11 residues. Original processing methods: The authors estimated nucleated cell counts from reference gene primer amplification. The data were produced by immunoSEQ multiplex PCR, yet TCRdb's version contains in-frame clones alone and is incomplete. That table gives V, J and clone size, and the DNA gave D and trimming. Here the sample spans about 220,000 clones, approximately 82% being singletons. Sequenced input: peripheral blood. This sequence joins TRBV5-8 and TRBJ2-1; D call uncertain. This sequence was found in a woman over 75 with acute or convalescent COVID-19. In nucleotides, the CDR3 is TGTGCCAGCAGCTTGAGTCAGGAGCAGTTCTTC. It translates to CASSLSQEQFF.